This entry concerns a single T cell receptor (beta chain). The antigen is unknown. RNA was extracted from bulk tissue without any cell sorting. More than 3 cm separated this lung sample from the edge of the tumor. The sample originates from a study of tumor and adjacent non-tumor tissue in lung cancer. Study at large: The cohort had approximately 12 adenocarcinoma, a couple of squamous cell and 1 small cell patients. Overall study findings and caveats: Top 100 clones took a larger repertoire share in normal lung.

The CDR3 is 13 amino acids. Germline CDR1 is SQVTM and CDR2 is ANQGSEA. V lost 7 bases, J lost 6 bases, and 19 bases lay in between. The library came from three nested PCR rounds adapted from ARM-PCR protocols. One entry per CDR3 protein results from TCRdb running MiXCR on the multiplex PCR reads. The table lists 100,000 or so distinct CDR3 sequences, 65% of them singletons. The clonotype was recovered from a young man with non-small cell lung cancer. Source material: distant non-tumor lung tissue. The chain has TRBV29-1 and TRBJ2-7; D might be TRBD1 or TRBD2, each matching 6 bases. DNA of the CDR3: TGCAGCGCTGGATTGGGGGCCGGGGGCGAGCAGTACTTC. Translated: CSAGLGAGGEQYF.